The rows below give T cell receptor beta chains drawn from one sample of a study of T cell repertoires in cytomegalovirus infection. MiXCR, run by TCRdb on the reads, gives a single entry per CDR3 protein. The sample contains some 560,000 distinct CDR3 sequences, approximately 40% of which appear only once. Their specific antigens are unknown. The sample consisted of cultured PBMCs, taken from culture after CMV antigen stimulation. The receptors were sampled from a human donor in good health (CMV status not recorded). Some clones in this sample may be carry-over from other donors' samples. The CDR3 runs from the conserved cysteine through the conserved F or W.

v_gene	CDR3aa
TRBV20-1	CSALAGGYEQYF
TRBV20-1	CSARQGFYGYTF
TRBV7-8	CASNRGASGNTEAFF
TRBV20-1	CSASDPAATQYF
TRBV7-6	CASSLATRGGSYNEQFF
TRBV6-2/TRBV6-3	CASSPRLAGFDEQFF
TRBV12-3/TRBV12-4	CASRDREGSYGYTF
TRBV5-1	CASRAGTPSTGELFF
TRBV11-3	CASSLSEGREQYF
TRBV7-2	CASSLRGNVGYNEQFF
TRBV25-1	CASSEYGHSNEQFF
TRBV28	CASSLFSGGSDSPLHF
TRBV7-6	CASSSGGVAATQYF
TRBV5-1	CASSLDEGLGTQYF
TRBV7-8	CASSLDRGNEQFF
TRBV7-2	CASSLESLAGVRNEQFF
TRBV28	CASLGGTPYEQYF
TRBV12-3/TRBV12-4	CASSQSGTTHQETQYF
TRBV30	CAWRGKTDYGYTF
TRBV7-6	CASSLEPRTGVKFF
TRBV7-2	CASSLGFAYEQYF
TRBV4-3	CASSQDRGLAGPDTQYF
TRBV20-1	CSAPLDSGTSTDTQYF
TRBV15	CATSSHRGTQYF
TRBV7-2	CASSLIRETQYF
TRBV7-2	CASPRSGAPRDTQYF
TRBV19	CASSIEGNFFSGNTIYF
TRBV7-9	CASSLVIAGDTQYF
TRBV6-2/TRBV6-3	CASRRGRANYEQYF
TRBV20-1	CSASPPWFYNEQFF
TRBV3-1	CASSQDVGSPLRGANVLTF